This TCR beta chain derives from a study of persistence of HIV-infected CD4 T cells. The immunoSEQ assay was version 4, run in survey mode. Profiled with immunoSEQ multiplex PCR; TCRdb holds only in-frame clones, not every one. The repertoire holds roughly 7,500 clones, with approximately 60% as singletons. The CDR3 is 13 amino acids. Germline V gene lookup returns CDR1 PRHDT and CDR2 FYEKMQ (reference sequence). Between the trimmed V and J ends, which lost 4 bases and 7 bases, there was a span of 13 bases. A remark on this clone: Its specificity is unknown.

Whole-study findings and limits: Rare CMV-responding cells carrying HIV-1 proviruses were not analyzed separately for TCR.

Cells were stimulated with CMV-infected fibroblast lysates at around 9.1 ug/mL. Sorting selected CD4+ T cells upregulating both CD40 ligand and CD69. The chain is built from TRBV13 and TRBJ1-2, with D possibly matching TRBD1 (5 bases). The clonotype comes from an adult man with HIV who was CMV-seropositive. The sample in question was CD4+ T cells sorted from PBMCs after roughly 18-hour stimulation, obtained from a patient who received antiretroviral therapy. CDR3 nucleotide sequence: TGTGCCAGCAGCTCCCCCGGGGCGGTTGGCTACACCTTC. As protein: CASSSPGAVGYTF.